This T cell receptor (beta chain) was obtained from a study of T-cell memory formation after mild COVID-19 (dated by TCRdb to the early 2020s). Regarding the study in general: TCR sequence clusters from the two donors were largely donor specific. In a couple of donors, T-cell clones that expanded and contracted after mild COVID-19 were tracked by sequencing TCRalpha and TCRbeta repertoires over time. Two young, previously healthy adult volunteers made up the cohort, one male and one female.

With regard to this clonotype: Its antigen is unknown. Base qualities are not at hand, and no much larger clone is one base apart.

The instrument given in TCRdb is Illumina NovaSeq 6000. TCRalpha and TCRbeta cDNA libraries were built by 5'RACE with constant-segment primers, adding sample barcodes and unique molecular identifiers. RNA was extracted from every sample with Trizol reagent. The libraries were amplified in two PCR steps, and the second step added a second sample barcode and Illumina TruSeq adapters. Sequencing of the libraries was done on an Illumina NovaSeq, producing 2 x 150 bp paired-end reads. In the paper's pipeline: Reads were demultiplexed and collapsed into UMI-guided consensus sequences with migec v1.2.7. Using mixcr v2.1.11, UMI consensuses were aligned to TRA and TRB V and J templates and then assembled into clonotypes. A clonotype was counted as expanded or contracted only when both edgeR and NoisET called the clonotype significant, with the noise models trained on biological replicates. For edgeR calls, the thresholds were a false discovery rate-adjusted p below 0.01 and a log2 fold-change of 1. As an exploratory analysis of dynamics, max-normalized trajectories of the 1000 most abundant clonotypes were examined with PCA combined with hierarchical clustering. Each responding clone was given a CD4 or CD8 phenotype based on the CD4+ and CD8+ repertoires, which had been sequenced separately. The public reads were reanalyzed by TCRdb: fastp trimming at Q25, MiXCR alignment, in-frame beta chains only. Rows with one shared CDR3 protein collapse into an entry with the most common genes and DNA. The V and J calls and clone size come from TCRdb's table, not from the authors' own analysis. This sample gives 40,000 to 60,000 distinct CDR3 sequences in total; approximately 6.6% of them show up just once. The ten largest clones capture approximately 1.5% of the sample.

Ficoll-Paque density gradient centrifugation was used to isolate PBMCs. Findings and caveats that apply to the study as a whole: Some responding clones were detected in pre-infection memory, suggesting pre-existing cross-reactive memory T cells joined the SARS-CoV-2 response. The second-wave clones that peaked on day 37 were not confirmed to be SARS-CoV-2 specific. Only a couple of mild cases were covered in the study, and larger cohorts including severe cases with pre-infection samples were considered necessary. Contracting CD4+ clones were found mainly in CM and EM memory subsets, while CD8+ clones were enriched in EMRA. From day 15 to 85, contracting clones showed balanced CD4/CD8 phenotypes, whereas a second wave of clones that expanded from day 15 to 37 leaned towards CD4+.

The clonotype was recovered from a young man who had mild COVID-19 (a few samples of this study predate the infection). The sample titles of this study are shuffled in the database, so cell type and time point are left out; the donor was told from shared clones. The sample consisted of PBMCs or a T cell subset sorted from them (not recorded which).

The sequenced DNA: TGTGCCAGCAGCCAAAGATGGGACTTAAGCACAGATACGCAGTATTTT. Its product reads: CASSQRWDLSTDTQYF. Recombination linked TRBV3-1 to TRBJ2-3; a tentative D match to TRBD2 spans 6 bases. Reading the germline V gene (reference sequence) gives CDR1 LGHDT and CDR2 YNNKEL. V is reduced by 2 bases and J by 0 bases, leaving a spacing of 12 bases between them. Measured from the cysteine to the phenylalanine, the CDR3 is 16 residues long. This entry keeps only the CDR3 DNA: 48 bases, framed from base 1.